This passage covers 5 T cell receptor beta chains from one sample sequenced in a study of radiation and T cells in renal cell carcinoma. TCRdb's copy holds only in-frame clones and misses some; the assay was immunoSEQ multiplex PCR. The table has over 60,000 clones, approximately 83% seen once; the top ten hold 20% to 25%. Time point specified: blood 2 weeks post-SBRT. Documented treatment: 15 Gy SBRT to primary tumor, nephrectomy 4 weeks later. This material consisted of blood, taken from a patient whose treatment included radiotherapy and nephrectomy. The receptors were sampled from a woman aged 45-60 years with renal cell carcinoma.

This sequence joins TRBV27 and TRBJ1-6; 7 nucleotides agree with TRBD1. The CDR3 extends over 15 amino acids. From germline, CDR1 is MNHEY and CDR2 SMNVEV (reference sequence). V gave up 0 bases and J gave up 9 bases; unmatched junction bases: 5. In DNA, the CDR3 is TGTGCCAGCAGTTTATCGACAGGGTGGGGTTCACCCCTCCACTTT. Amino acids: CASSLSTGWGSPLHF.

This sequence joins TRBV7-2 and TRBJ2-7, with D perhaps matching TRBD1 or TRBD2 (7 bases each). The germline V gene has CDR1 SGHTA and CDR2 FQGNSA. Deletions cut 5 bases from V and 2 bases from J, with 16 bases between. The CDR3 spans 15 residues. DNA for the CDR3: TGTGCCAGCAGCGCGACAGGGAGGGGGACCTACGAGCAGTACTTC. Its protein is CASSATGRGTYEQYF.

The rearrangement uses TRBV28 and TRBJ2-7; 16 nucleotides line up with TRBD2. The CDR3 is 17 residues long. After removal of 5 bases from V and 3 bases from J, the junction contained 7 bases not matched to a gene. The germline V gene has CDR1 MDHEN and CDR2 SYDVKM. CDR3 loop: CASSPGGLAGGGYEQYF. The CDR3 DNA sequence: TGTGCCAGCAGTCCAGGGGGACTAGCGGGAGGGGGCTACGAGCAGTACTTC. The full variable domain, in which reference TRBV28 and TRBJ2-7 provide the parts outside the CDR3, is DVKVTQSSRYLVKRTGEKVFLECVQDMDHENMFWYRQDPGLGLRLIYFSYDVKMKEKGDIPEGYSVSREKKERFSLILESASTNQTSMYLCASSPGGLAGGGYEQYFGPGTRLTVT.

This chain joins TRBV10-3 and TRBJ2-7; D not certain. V shed 7 bases and J shed 6 bases, with 10 bases lying between them. The germline V gene encodes CDR1 ENHRY and CDR2 SYGVKD. The CDR3 runs 11 residues. This CDR3 is CAINLEGEQYF. For the CDR3, the DNA is TGTGCCATCAATCTCGAAGGCGAGCAGTACTTC.

The V gene is TRBV6-5, the J gene TRBJ2-7; 7 positions match TRBD1. The CDR3 consists of 14 residues. Germline V CDR1 and CDR2: MNHEY, SVGAGI. CDR3 in amino acids: CASRGLRRSYEQYF. The CDR3 DNA follows: TGTGCTTCAAGGGGGCTCAGGAGGTCCTACGAGCAGTACTTC.